This record covers a single T cell receptor beta chain. The antigen remains undetermined. The data were taken from a study of T cell responses to AZD1222 COVID-19 vaccine. Study conclusions and caveats: Donors were chiefly white British, with a greater number of females, and clonal diversity was perhaps underestimated. Repertoire sampling occurred only after the peak T cell response. Spike-wide coverage was observed for vaccine-associated CD4 TCRs, with dominant responses at 160-218 and 743-854.

The protocol was immunoSEQ multiplex PCR, while the TCRdb copy is restricted to in-frame clones and leaves out a portion. The table has about 97,000 clones, approximately 90% seen once. V lost 5 bases to trimming and J lost 8 bases; unmatched junction nucleotides: 3. CDR1 and CDR2 (germline): LNHDA, SQIVND (reference sequence). The CDR3 is 14 amino acids. Specimen: peripheral blood, collected on day 0 of AZD1222 vaccination. The J gene is TRBJ1-6, the V gene TRBV19; TRBD1 matches 10 bases. This clonotype was sampled from an adult in good health. The CDR3 loop reads CASSLGTGDSPLHF. As DNA, the CDR3 is TGTGCCAGTAGTCTCGGGACAGGGGATTCACCCCTCCACTTT.